The 8 T cell receptor beta chains listed next were all sequenced from one sample in a study of T cells in Graves' hyperthyroidism and ophthalmopathy. RNA transcripts yielded amplified TCR beta CDR3 regions. First-round RT-PCR targeting the TCR CDR3 was performed with the HTBI primer set. Via MiXCR, TCRdb re-called the multiplex PCR reads, giving one row per CDR3 protein. Of hundreds of thousands of distinct CDR3 sequences detected, about 15% appear once; the ten largest clones hold about 31%. Sequencing input: blood. Receptors originate from a woman younger than 45 with Graves' hyperthyroidism.

The chain uses TRBV20-1 and TRBJ1-4; no clear D gene. CDR1 is DFQATT, CDR2 SNEGSKA, per germline (reference sequence). The CDR3 length is 12 residues. This CDR3 reads CSLMTDGVELFF. CDR3 DNA: TGCAGCCTTATGACTGACGGGGTAGAACTGTTTTTT.

This clonotype was counted ten times or more. The chain uses TRBV3-1 and TRBJ2-5, with no clear D. Trimming stripped 1 base from V and 5 bases from J, with 8 bases between. The CDR3 covers 13 residues. Germline assignment: CDR1 LGHDT and CDR2 YNNKEL (reference sequence). CDR3 nucleotides: TGTGCCAGCAGCCAAGGCCCCTTGGAGACCCAGTACTTC. It encodes CASSQGPLETQYF.

The rearrangement uses TRBV5-1 and TRBJ2-7, with D uncertain. CDR1 and CDR2 from the germline V gene are SGHRS and YFSETQ. Between the trimmed V and J ends, which lost 0 bases and 6 bases, there was a span of 7 bases. CDR3 length: 12 amino acids. CDR3 DNA sequence: TGCGCCAGCAGCTTGGGACACAGCGAGCAGTACTTC. It codes for CASSLGHSEQYF.

This clonotype has more than one count but fewer than ten. J is TRBJ2-2 and V is TRBV2; 9 nucleotides match TRBD2. The junction had 6 bases not matched to a gene; V was cut back by 9 bases and J by 7 bases. The germline CDR1 and CDR2 sequences are SNHLY and FYNNEI. The CDR3 has 13 amino acids. The CDR3 nucleotides are TGTGCCAGTCTAGAGCGGGAGGTCGGGGAGCTGTTTTTT. Residues: CASLEREVGELFF.

CDR3 coding DNA: TGTGCCAGCAAAGGGGGCGGGACGCCGACCTACGAGCAGTACTTC. This translates into CASKGGGTPTYEQYF. The rearrangement links TRBV6-1 to TRBJ2-7; D perhaps matches TRBD1 (7 bases). Per germline, CDR1 MNHNS and CDR2 SASEGT. This CDR3 spans 15 amino acids. V shed 7 bases and J shed 2 bases, with 18 bases lying between them.

This clonotype was counted a few times. The V and J genes are TRBV24-1 and TRBJ2-2; no reliable D call. The CDR3 is 12 residues long. V dropped 2 bases and J dropped 11 bases, with 8 bases sitting between them. Germline CDR1 and CDR2: KGHDR and SFDVKD. The CDR3 here is CATSDYGPELFF. CDR3 DNA: TGTGCCACCAGTGATTACGGGCCCGAGCTGTTTTTT.

There are many counts of this clonotype. The chain employs TRBV5-5 and TRBJ2-7; D could derive from TRBD1 or TRBD2 (5 bases each). With 0 bases removed from V and 1 base from J, the gap between germline ends came to 11 bases. This CDR3 region has 15 residues. Germline CDR1 SGHKS, CDR2 YYEKEE (reference sequence). CDR3 in DNA: TGTGCCAGCAGCTTGGCCGGGACCGTATCCTACGAGCAGTACTTC. It specifies CASSLAGTVSYEQYF.

This clonotype was counted at least ten times. The chain uses TRBV4-1 and TRBJ1-1, with 7 bases aligning to TRBD1. J lost 3 bases, V lost 1 base, and 5 bases had no gene match. Germline lookup yields CDR1 MGHRA and CDR2 YSYEKL. This CDR3 is 15 amino acids long. The CDR3 DNA reads TGCGCCAGCAGCCAAGTGACAGGGCTGCACACTGAAGCTTTCTTT. This translates into CASSQVTGLHTEAFF.